This T cell receptor (beta chain) was identified in a study of patients and donors after allogeneic stem cell transplantation (dated by TCRdb to the early 2020s). V and J are trimmed by 4 bases and 9 bases, and the gene matches miss 2 bases of the junction. Via the germline V gene, CDR1 is SGDLS and CDR2 YYNGEE. From its cysteine to its phenylalanine, the CDR3 spans 12 amino acids. Kept here is only the CDR3 DNA, which spans 36 bases and is read in frame from base 1. Libraries were prepared through RT-PCR. The listed sequencing device is NextSeq 550. TCRdb trimmed public reads at Q25 via fastp, called clones via MiXCR and kept in-frame beta chains. Duplicate CDR3 protein sequences are folded into a single record with the most common DNA and genes. Within this sample are 410,000 or so distinct CDR3 sequences, with around 16% of them counted one time only. The ten largest make up 6.5% to 7.5% of the sample.

To note about this clonotype: Its antigen is currently not known. Base qualities are missing; no much larger clone stands one base away.

Sample: blood, either unsorted or a sorted T cell fraction (not recorded which). This receptor was identified in a human donor who was either an allogeneic HSCT recipient or a stem cell or donor lymphocyte infusion donor (not recorded which). It is not recorded whose cells these are; they may come from a transplant donor. Recombination linked TRBV9 to TRBJ2-1, and 9 junctional nucleotides match TRBD2. This receptor has the CDR3 CASSSSGIEQFF. The DNA is as follows: TGTGCCAGCAGCTCTAGCGGGATTGAGCAGTTCTTC.